This T cell receptor (beta chain) was found in a study of OX40 agonist ivuxolimab in advanced cancers. Study context: Intravenous ivuxolimab at 0.01 to 10 mg/kg was given to patients every 2 weeks.

The assay was immunoSEQ multiplex PCR, and TCRdb's table has in-frame clones only and misses some. Found here are 55,000 to 70,000 clones, 85% of them singletons; the top ten hold around 3.4%. The CDR3 has 13 amino acids. Germline V gene sequence: CDR1 GTSNPN, CDR2 SVGIG (reference sequence). The germline V and J ends were trimmed by 6 bases and 2 bases, with 10 bases remaining between them. This receptor was taken from an adult with an advanced solid tumor such as melanoma, head and neck, liver or kidney cancer. J is TRBJ2-2 and V is TRBV30; D is unclear. The specimen comprised CD4+ or CD8+ T cells sorted from blood, sampled in a trial of the OX40 agonist ivuxolimab. CDR3 nucleotides: TGTGCCTGTAAACGCCCTAACACCGGGGAGCTGTTTTTT. Its protein is CACKRPNTGELFF.